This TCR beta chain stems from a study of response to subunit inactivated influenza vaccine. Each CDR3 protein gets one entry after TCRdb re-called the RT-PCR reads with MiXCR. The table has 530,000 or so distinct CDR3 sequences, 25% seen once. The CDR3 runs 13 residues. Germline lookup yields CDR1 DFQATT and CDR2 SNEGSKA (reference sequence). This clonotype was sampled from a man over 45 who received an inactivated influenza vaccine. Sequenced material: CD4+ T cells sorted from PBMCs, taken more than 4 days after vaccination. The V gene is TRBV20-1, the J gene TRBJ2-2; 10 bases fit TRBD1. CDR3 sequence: CSVDRGLTGELFF. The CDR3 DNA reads TGCAGCGTAGACAGGGGGCTCACCGGGGAGCTGTTTTTT.